The 20 T cell receptor beta chains in this list originate from one sample, sequenced in a study of T-cell reconstitution after alpha-beta-depleted transplantation in children. Unique molecular identifiers featured in how the TCRbeta library was prepared. TCRdb re-derived calls from the PCR reads in MiXCR, one entry per CDR3 protein. The table includes around 450,000 distinct CDR3 sequences, around two fifths detected once. Sequencing used PBMCs, obtained before TCRalphabeta/CD19-depleted stem cell transplant. These receptors were collected from a girl between 2 and 10 years old with aplastic anemia, due to receive a stem cell transplant.

This clonotype was picked up many times. The chain has TRBV25-1 and TRBJ1-2; possible D gene TRBD1, 6 bases. The CDR3 is made up of 14 amino acids. Per germline, CDR1 MGHDK and CDR2 SYGVNS. Trimming shortened V by 6 bases and J by 8 bases, and 19 bases separated the two germline ends. The CDR3 DNA reads TGTGCCAGCAGGGCCCCCCGGGGGCCTGGGGGCTACACCTTC. Translating gives CASRAPRGPGGYTF.

This clonotype has more than one count but fewer than ten. The V gene is TRBV20-1, the J gene TRBJ1-2; the D gene is possibly TRBD1 (5 bases). Deletions cut 0 bases from V and 4 bases from J, with 15 bases between. The germline CDR1 and CDR2 sequences are DFQATT and SNEGSKA (reference sequence). There are 15 residues in the CDR3. The DNA of the CDR3 is TGCAGTGCTAGAGATCTTGGCAGGGACCTCTATGGCTACACCTTC. Its protein product is CSARDLGRDLYGYTF.

V and J are TRBV20-1 and TRBJ2-7, with TRBD1 matching 8 bases. J was trimmed by 6 bases and V by 3 bases; bases with no gene match: 7. This CDR3 contains 13 residues. The germline V gene has CDR1 DFQATT and CDR2 SNEGSKA (reference sequence). CDR3 in amino acids: CSARGQVPGEQYF. The CDR3 nucleotides read TGCAGTGCTAGGGGACAGGTCCCTGGCGAGCAGTACTTC.

This chain joins TRBV27 and TRBJ2-2, with 8 bases matching TRBD2. CDR3 length: 18 residues. Germline CDR1 is MNHEY and CDR2 is SMNVEV (reference sequence). The J segment lost 5 bases and the V segment lost 0 bases, leaving 11 bases of the junction unmatched. The CDR3 coding sequence is TGTGCCAGCAGTTTATCGATCTCGGGGGGGCCGTGGACCGGGGAGCTGTTTTTT. Translated: CASSLSISGGPWTGELFF.

A few counts support this clonotype. This rearrangement joins TRBV6-1 to TRBJ1-1; TRBD1 aligns across 7 bases. This CDR3 spans 13 amino acids. CDR1 and CDR2 from the germline V gene are MNHNS and SASEGT. V was pared by 5 bases and J by 6 bases, with 6 bases of the junction left unmatched. CDR3 DNA: TGTGCCAGCAGTACCCCCAGGGGGGCTGAAGCTTTCTTT. Its protein product is CASSTPRGAEAFF.

The J gene is TRBJ2-5, the V gene TRBV19; D is undetermined. Trimming removed 6 bases from V and 3 bases from J, with 11 bases in between. The length of the CDR3 is 13 residues. CDR1 is LNHDA and CDR2 is SQIVND in the germline V gene (reference sequence). CDR3: CASSIWSKETQYF. The CDR3 DNA follows: TGTGCCAGTAGCATCTGGAGCAAAGAGACCCAGTACTTC.

This clonotype was seen a few times. The chain recombines TRBV7-2 with TRBJ1-1; perhaps TRBD1 as D (5 bases). This CDR3 region has 15 residues. In germline, CDR1 is SGHTA, CDR2 FQGNSA. V lost 2 bases and J lost 5, with 15 bases in between. The CDR3 loop is CASSLYRGRGTEAFF. DNA of the CDR3: TGTGCCAGCAGCTTATACCGGGGCCGGGGGACTGAAGCTTTCTTT.

This clonotype was picked up many times. The chain couples TRBV29-1 to TRBJ1-1; 8 bases map to TRBD1. From germline, CDR1 is SQVTM and CDR2 ANQGSEA. The CDR3 is 13 residues long. V lost 4 bases to trimming and J lost 11 bases; unmatched junction nucleotides: 12. This chain's CDR3 is CSVGGTPGGDAFF. For the CDR3, the DNA is TGCAGCGTTGGTGGGACTCCAGGGGGCGATGCTTTCTTT.

This clonotype was seen just once. The rearrangement joins TRBV9 to TRBJ2-1, with unresolved D. V shed 2 bases and J shed 0 bases, with 9 bases lying between them. Germline V gene lookup returns CDR1 SGDLS and CDR2 YYNGEE. This CDR3 has 15 residues. CDR3 residues: CASSVGSRSYNEQFF. The CDR3 DNA is TGTGCCAGCAGCGTGGGATCCCGCTCCTACAATGAGCAGTTCTTC.

The V and J genes are TRBV7-6 and TRBJ2-7, with D possibly matching TRBD1 (6 bases). V was pared by 5 bases and J by 3 bases, with 11 bases between. This CDR3 spans 13 amino acids. CDR1 is SGHVS and CDR2 is FNYEAQ in the germline V gene. CDR3 nucleotide sequence: TGTGCCAGCAGCCCTGGACAGATCTACGAGCAGTACTTC. Protein product: CASSPGQIYEQYF.

The V and J genes are TRBV13 and TRBJ2-1; D is tentatively TRBD1 or TRBD2 (6 bases each). This CDR3 contains 16 residues. V was cut by 5 bases and J by 5 bases, with 19 bases left in between. In germline, CDR1 is PRHDT, CDR2 FYEKMQ (reference sequence). For the CDR3, the DNA is TGTGCCAGCAGCCCCCCCGGTGGGGGGCAAGACAATGAGCAGTTCTTC. Its protein product is CASSPPGGGQDNEQFF.

This clonotype was seen only once. The chain couples TRBV9 to TRBJ2-5; 11 bases map to TRBD2. V lost 0 bases, J lost 4 bases, and 5 bases stayed unmatched. The CDR3 loop spans 16 amino acids. The V gene's germline CDR1 is SGDLS and CDR2 YYNGEE. The CDR3 spells CASSVASSGGRETQYF. CDR3 coding DNA: TGTGCCAGCAGCGTAGCCTCTAGCGGGGGGAGAGAGACCCAGTACTTC.

There are many counts of this clonotype. One end of the junction does not line up with germline, which may come from a read error. J is TRBJ2-7 and V is TRBV5-6; maybe TRBD1 (5 bases). CDR3 length: 12 residues. The germline CDR1 and CDR2 sequences are SGHDT and YYEEEE. CDR3 residues: CASSLLGPGLTF. For the CDR3, the DNA is TGTGCCAGCAGCTTGTTGGGGCCAGGGCTTACGTTC.

The rearrangement joins TRBV20-1 to TRBJ2-3; a weak D match, TRBD1 (5 bases). Germline-derived CDR1 and CDR2 are DFQATT and SNEGSKA (reference sequence). The CDR3 sequence is 15 residues long. Deletions cut 0 bases from V and 0 bases from J, with 10 bases between. The CDR3 region is CSARDRVSSTDTQYF. In nucleotides, the CDR3 is TGCAGTGCTAGAGACAGGGTTTCTAGCACAGATACGCAGTATTTT.

This clonotype was detected a few times. This chain joins TRBV3-1 and TRBJ2-7; TRBD1 is a possible D gene (6 bases). This CDR3 is 13 amino acids long. Germline V CDR1 and CDR2: LGHDT, YNNKEL (reference sequence). Trimming pared 4 bases from V and 6 bases from J, leaving 13 bases between. DNA of the CDR3: TGTGCCAGCAGCCGCACACAGGGCCTCGAGCAGTACTTC. This codes for CASSRTQGLEQYF.

With respect to this clonotype: Just one base apart from a much larger clone, this may be a read error. This sequence joins TRBV12-3 or TRBV12-4 and TRBJ1-2; D ambiguous. CDR3 length: 13 residues. CDR3 amino acids: CASSRPTGYGDTF. CDR3 coding DNA: TGTGCCAGCAGTAGGCCGACGGGTTATGGCGACACCTTC.

A remark on this clonotype: This may come from a read error, since a much larger clone is one base off. V and J are TRBV7-2 and TRBJ2-5; tentative D call: TRBD1 (6 bases). This CDR3 spans 16 amino acids. Trimming pared 4 bases from V and 5 bases from J, leaving 20 bases between. From germline, CDR1 is SGHTA and CDR2 FQGNSA. CDR3 nucleotides: TGTGCCAGCAGCTCGGGAACAGGGACCTTGCGGGAGACCCAGTACTTC. Protein: CASSSGTGTLRETQYF.

The rearrangement links TRBV25-1 to TRBJ1-1; no reliable D call. The CDR3 runs to 14 residues. Looked up from germline, CDR1 is MGHDK and CDR2 is SYGVNS. Trimming took off 2 bases at V and 0 bases at J, with 7 bases between the two ends. This chain's CDR3 is CASSEAVMNTEAFF. The CDR3 nucleotides are TGTGCCAGCAGTGAAGCAGTTATGAACACTGAAGCTTTCTTT.

The V gene is TRBV19, the J gene TRBJ2-2; D is unclear. The CDR3 has 13 amino acids. Trimming removed 7 bases from V and 2 bases from J, with 8 bases in between. Germline CDR1 reads LNHDA; CDR2 reads SQIVND (reference sequence). The CDR3 region has the DNA TGTGCCAGTACCAACTATAACACCGGGGAGCTGTTTTTT. This encodes CASTNYNTGELFF.

The chain employs TRBV2 and TRBJ1-5; possibly TRBD1 for D (6 bases). CDR3 size: 15 residues. V was cut by 7 bases and J by 0 bases, with 13 bases left in between. Germline lookup yields CDR1 SNHLY and CDR2 FYNNEI. CDR3 DNA: TGTGCCAGCATGGACAGTCTTTATAGCAATCAGCCCCAGCATTTT. As protein: CASMDSLYSNQPQHF.